The 28 T cell receptor beta chains listed next were all sequenced from one sample in a study of cytotoxic CD8 clonotypes in ibrutinib-treated CLL. The repertoire was sequenced with immunoSEQ multiplex PCR; TCRdb's copy has only in-frame clones and lacks some. The top ten clones hold around 30% of a sample with more than 140,000 clones, approximately 80% of them seen once. The source was PBMCs, collected after 12 months of ibrutinib treatment. The receptor set was obtained from a human donor with chronic lymphocytic leukemia.

The table lists this clone with a count of one. The V gene is TRBV27, the J gene TRBJ2-1; 7 positions agree with TRBD2. CDR1 and CDR2 (germline): MNHEY, SMNVEV (reference sequence). V shed 5 bases, J shed 2 bases, and the junction held 9 bases outside the gene matches. CDR3 length: 16 residues. CDR3 nucleotide sequence: TGTGCCAGCAGTCTTACCGGGGGGAGGCCCTACAATGAGCAGTTCTTC. Translating gives CASSLTGGRPYNEQFF.

The V and J genes are TRBV19 and TRBJ2-7; possibly TRBD1 or TRBD2 for D (5 bases each). V was clipped by 5 bases and J by 2 bases, with 19 bases between them. Germline CDR1 reads LNHDA; CDR2 reads SQIVND (reference sequence). This CDR3 has 16 amino acids. The CDR3, as DNA: TGTGCCAGTAGTGTATACGAGACAGACTACCCCTACGAGCAGTACTTC. It is translated as CASSVYETDYPYEQYF.

The chain employs TRBV6-5 and TRBJ1-5, with a tentative D call TRBD1 (6 bases). Trimming took 6 bases from V and 7 from J, leaving 19 bases between them. CDR1 is MNHEY, CDR2 SVGAGI, per germline. The CDR3 contains 15 residues. CDR3: CASSSMGTFGQPQHF. In nucleotides, the CDR3 is TGTGCCAGCAGCTCCATGGGGACATTCGGGCAGCCCCAGCATTTT.

This clone showed up just a few times. The chain couples TRBV4-1 to TRBJ1-5, with no clear D. Trimming shortened V by 1 base and J by 2 bases, and 9 bases separated the two germline ends. CDR3 size: 15 residues. Germline V gives CDR1 MGHRA, CDR2 YSYEKL. The CDR3 sequence: CASSQGTVGNQPQHF. For the CDR3, the DNA is TGCGCCAGCAGCCAAGGAACAGTAGGCAATCAGCCCCAGCATTTT.

This chain joins TRBV5-4 and TRBJ2-2; 7 nucleotides agree with TRBD2. Germline values: CDR1 SGHNT, CDR2 YYREEE (reference sequence). Trimming took 4 bases from V and 3 from J; bases not matched to a gene: 6. This CDR3 has 15 residues. The CDR3 coding sequence is TGTGCCAGCAGCCCTCGGGCGGGGGACACCGGGGAGCTGTTTTTT. Translating it yields CASSPRAGDTGELFF. Full variable domain (rest looked up from reference TRBV5-4 and TRBJ2-2): ETGVTQSPTHLIKTRGQQVTLRCSSQSGHNTVSWYQQALGQGPQFIFQYYREEENGRGNFPPRFSGLQFPNYSSELNVNALELDDSALYLCASSPRAGDTGELFFGEGSRLTVL.

The chain carries TRBV5-4 and TRBJ2-3; no firm D call. V lost 5 bases and J lost 2, with 15 bases in between. The CDR3 extends over 15 amino acids. Germline V gene lookup returns CDR1 SGHNT and CDR2 YYREEE (reference sequence). The chain's CDR3 is CASSSRVGPTDTQYF. In DNA form, the CDR3 reads TGTGCCAGCAGTTCCCGCGTAGGGCCCACAGATACGCAGTATTTT.

V is TRBV18 and J is TRBJ1-6; 7 positions match TRBD1. The germline V gene has CDR1 KGHSH and CDR2 LQKENI. The V gene end was trimmed by 3 bases and the J gene end by 5 bases; junction bases not matched to a gene: 4. This CDR3 is 15 amino acids long. The CDR3 loop reads CASSPPGTDNSPLHF. The CDR3 coding sequence is TGTGCCAGCTCACCCCCCGGGACAGATAATTCACCCCTCCACTTT.

This chain joins TRBV19 and TRBJ2-1; TRBD1 matches at 11 bases. CDR1 and CDR2 from the germline V gene are LNHDA and SQIVND (reference sequence). The ends lost 9 bases at V and 6 bases at J; junction bases unmatched: 10. This CDR3 contains 15 residues. The CDR3, as DNA: TGTGCCAGCCAGTCCGGGACAGGGGGGGTCAATGAGCAGTTCTTC. Translation gives CASQSGTGGVNEQFF.

This chain uses TRBV4-1 with TRBJ1-5; perhaps TRBD1 as D (6 bases). Germline V CDR1 and CDR2: MGHRA, YSYEKL. The CDR3 spans 16 residues. Between the trimmed V and J ends, which lost 5 bases and 7 bases, there was a span of 21 bases. CDR3 DNA sequence: TGCGCCAGCAGCTCCCGTGAGGGGGGGCTGGGACAGCCCCAGCATTTT. Its protein product is CASSSREGGLGQPQHF.

This clone was detected once. The chain couples TRBV13 to TRBJ2-1; tentative D call: TRBD2 (6 bases). The germline gives CDR1 PRHDT, CDR2 FYEKMQ (reference sequence). This CDR3 region has 15 residues. With 5 bases removed from V and 9 bases from J, the gap between germline ends came to 20 bases. CDR3 loop: CASSGLGGVGGEQFF. The CDR3 DNA is TGTGCCAGCAGCGGATTAGGCGGAGTGGGGGGTGAGCAGTTCTTC.

Of note for this clone: The same CDR3 is also encoded by other DNA sequences in this sample. The chain links TRBV5-6 to TRBJ2-6; the D is unclear. Germline assignment: CDR1 SGHDT and CDR2 YYEEEE. CDR3 length equals 13 residues. V lost 4 bases and J lost 1, with 3 bases in between. CDR3 sequence: CASSLSGANVLTF. Written as DNA, the CDR3 is TGTGCCAGCAGCCTTTCTGGGGCCAACGTCCTGACTTTC.

The V and J genes are TRBV7-6 and TRBJ2-3; 8 bases map to TRBD1. J gave up 1 base and V 4 bases, and 4 bases lay outside the gene matches. This CDR3 is built from 15 residues. The V gene's germline CDR1 is SGHVS and CDR2 FNYEAQ. This CDR3 reads CASSYGTGGTDTQYF. CDR3 nucleotide sequence: TGTGCCAGCAGCTACGGGACAGGCGGCACAGATACGCAGTATTTT.

The rearrangement uses TRBV9 and TRBJ2-1, with 14 bases identical to TRBD2. This CDR3 region has 13 residues. In germline, CDR1 is SGDLS, CDR2 YYNGEE. Trimming cost V 6 bases and J 10 bases; bases outside gene matches: 3. In DNA, the CDR3 is TGTGCCAGCACGGGACTAGCGGGAGAGGAGCAGTTCTTC. Protein sequence: CASTGLAGEEQFF.

The rearrangement uses TRBV5-1 and TRBJ1-1, with D unclear. V lost 0 bases and J lost 8, with 8 bases in between. The CDR3 sequence is 12 residues long. From germline, CDR1 is SGHRS and CDR2 YFSETQ. This chain's CDR3 is CASSLGFSEAFF. Here the CDR3 DNA reads TGCGCCAGCAGCTTGGGGTTTTCAGAAGCTTTCTTT.

CDR3 nucleotide sequence: TGCGCCAGCAGCCAAGACGCCATGAGGGAGTTTGGCAATCAGCCCCAGCATTTT. It is translated as CASSQDAMREFGNQPQHF. This rearrangement joins TRBV4-3 to TRBJ1-5; D uncertain. The CDR3 contains 18 residues. The V gene lost 0 bases and the J gene lost 2 bases, with 17 bases spanning the gap. Germline values: CDR1 LGHNA, CDR2 YSLEER.

The chain employs TRBV5-1 and TRBJ2-3; the D gene is possibly TRBD2 (6 bases). Trimming removed 0 bases at V and 2 bases at J, with 10 bases between. This CDR3 contains 15 residues. The V gene's germline CDR1 is SGHRS and CDR2 YFSETQ. The CDR3 reads CASSLDLAATDTQYF. In nucleotides, the CDR3 is TGCGCCAGCAGCTTGGATTTAGCGGCCACAGATACGCAGTATTTT. Complete variable domain (other parts from reference TRBV5-1 and TRBJ2-3): KAGVTQTPRYLIKTRGQQVTLSCSPISGHRSVSWYQQTPGQGLQFLFEYFSETQRNKGNFPGRFSGRQFSNSRSEMNVSTLELGDSALYLCASSLDLAATDTQYFGPGTRLTVL.

The chain is built from TRBV2 and TRBJ1-5; 7 bases map to TRBD1. With V trimmed by 4 bases and J by 0 bases, 3 bases remained unmatched. The CDR3 extends over 15 amino acids. Germline V gene data show CDR1 as SNHLY and CDR2 as FYNNEI. DNA for the CDR3: TGTGCCAGCAGTGCGACAGGGAATAGCAATCAGCCCCAGCATTTT. It encodes CASSATGNSNQPQHF. Based on the CDR3 plus reference TRBV2 and TRBJ1-5, the full variable domain is EPEVTQTPSHQVTQMGQEVILRCVPISNHLYFYWYRQILGQKVEFLVSFYNNEISEKSEIFDDQFSVERPDGSNFTLKIRSTKLEDSAMYFCASSATGNSNQPQHFGDGTRLSIL.

The chain couples TRBV28 to TRBJ2-1, with a possible D match to TRBD1 (6 bases). Germline assignment: CDR1 MDHEN and CDR2 SYDVKM. CDR3 length: 17 amino acids. V lost 6 bases and J 2 bases, leaving 20 bases between the germline ends. The CDR3 loop is CASSETPGTLAYNEQFF. DNA of the CDR3: TGTGCCAGCAGCGAAACTCCCGGGACACTGGCCTACAATGAGCAGTTCTTC. Using reference TRBV28 and TRBJ2-1 for the parts outside the CDR3, the full variable domain is DVKVTQSSRYLVKRTGEKVFLECVQDMDHENMFWYRQDPGLGLRLIYFSYDVKMKEKGDIPEGYSVSREKKERFSLILESASTNQTSMYLCASSETPGTLAYNEQFFGPGTRLTVL.

The V call is TRBV7-2, the J call TRBJ1-5, with 9 positions matching TRBD1. Germline V gene lookup returns CDR1 SGHTA and CDR2 FQGNSA. With V trimmed by 5 bases and J by 5 bases, 4 bases remained unmatched. This CDR3 contains 14 residues. Written as DNA, the CDR3 is TGTGCCAGCAGCCCCCGACAGGGGGATCAGCCCCAGCATTTT. It codes for CASSPRQGDQPQHF.

This clone occurred a few times. V and J are TRBV10-3 and TRBJ1-2; unclear D gene. Germline values: CDR1 ENHRY, CDR2 SYGVKD. The CDR3 is 12 amino acids. With 5 bases removed from V and 4 bases from J, the gap between germline ends came to 8 bases. The DNA of the CDR3 is TGTGCCATCAGTACATCTCCCTATGGCTACACCTTC. It codes for CAISTSPYGYTF.

This clone was seen just once. The rearrangement uses TRBV28 and TRBJ2-7; 9 bases are a match to TRBD1. Germline-derived CDR1 and CDR2 are MDHEN and SYDVKM. The CDR3 consists of 14 residues. Trimming took 7 bases from V and 5 from J; bases not matched to a gene: 9. The CDR3, as DNA: TGTGCCAGCACCTACGGGACAGGGAGGAACGAGCAGTACTTC. Protein product: CASTYGTGRNEQYF.

V usage is TRBV19 and J usage is TRBJ2-7; weak D call: TRBD2 (5 bases). The germline gives CDR1 LNHDA, CDR2 SQIVND (reference sequence). The CDR3 sequence is 15 residues long. With 0 bases removed from V and 0 bases from J, the gap between germline ends came to 9 bases. CDR3 sequence reads: CASSIEGLSSYEQYF. The CDR3, as DNA: TGTGCCAGTAGTATAGAAGGACTGAGCTCCTACGAGCAGTACTTC.

This clone has just one count. The chain couples TRBV7-2 to TRBJ2-7, with 9 bases identical to TRBD2. The ends lost 5 bases at V and 4 bases at J; junction bases unmatched: 9. Germline CDR1 reads SGHTA; CDR2 reads FQGNSA. CDR3 length: 15 amino acids. CDR3 bases: TGTGCCAGCAGCCTTAGCGGGAGAGGGGCTTACGAGCAGTACTTC. Protein product: CASSLSGRGAYEQYF.

The genes are TRBV11-2 and TRBJ2-2, with TRBD2 matching 8 bases. The ends lost 8 bases at V and 3 bases at J; junction bases unmatched: 5. The CDR3 spans 14 residues. Looked up from germline, CDR1 is SGHAT and CDR2 is FQNNGV. CDR3 bases: TGTGCCAGCGGCATCGGGAGGGACACCGGGGAGCTGTTTTTT. Translating gives CASGIGRDTGELFF.

V and J are TRBV7-8 and TRBJ2-1; TRBD1 aligns across 7 bases. Germline CDR1 reads SGHVS; CDR2 reads FQNEAQ. V shed 3 bases, J shed 9 bases, and the junction held 5 bases outside the gene matches. This CDR3 spans 13 amino acids. In nucleotides, the CDR3 is TGTGCCAGCAGCTTGACAGGGTTAAGTGAGCAGTTCTTC. Translated: CASSLTGLSEQFF.

The V gene is TRBV28, the J gene TRBJ2-1; D not resolved. Trimming removed 4 bases from V and 7 bases from J, with 14 bases in between. This CDR3 is 14 amino acids long. From germline, CDR1 is MDHEN and CDR2 SYDVKM. CDR3 DNA: TGTGCCAGCAGTTCGTTTAGGGCCGGGAATGAGCAGTTCTTC. Amino acids: CASSSFRAGNEQFF.

The chain uses TRBV10-3 and TRBJ2-1; TRBD2 matches at 14 bases. With V trimmed by 9 bases and J by 8 bases, 9 bases remained unmatched. The germline V gene has CDR1 ENHRY and CDR2 SYGVKD. CDR3 length equals 15 residues. CDR3 amino acids: CAIGSGLAGGHEQFF. The CDR3 nucleotides are TGTGCCATAGGCTCCGGACTAGCGGGGGGCCATGAGCAGTTCTTC.

This sequence joins TRBV30 and TRBJ2-2; tentative D call: TRBD2 (7 bases). Germline loops: CDR1 GTSNPN, CDR2 SVGIG (reference sequence). The V gene lost 0 bases and the J gene lost 6 bases, with 14 bases spanning the gap. There are 15 residues in the CDR3. CDR3 region: CAWSVLGGGAGELFF. The CDR3 DNA reads as TGTGCCTGGAGTGTACTAGGGGGGGGAGCCGGGGAGCTGTTTTTT.